The rows below give T cell receptor beta chains drawn from one sample of a study of T cells in Graves' hyperthyroidism and ophthalmopathy. From the multiplex PCR reads, TCRdb called clonotypes with MiXCR, one entry per CDR3 protein. The sample has about 640,000 distinct CDR3 sequences, under 25% seen once. The sample comprised blood. These receptors were collected from a man younger than 45 with Graves' ophthalmopathy. Both conserved end residues are part of each CDR3.

v_call: TRBV7-2
cdr3_aa: CTSSLVASNQPQHF

v_call: TRBV4-1
cdr3_aa: CASSQLGLETQYF

v_call: TRBV29-1
cdr3_aa: CSVSQGSTEAFF

v_call: TRBV4-2
cdr3_aa: CASSQDRQVGNEQFF

v_call: TRBV6-1
cdr3_aa: CASSQLAEGYNEQFF

v_call: TRBV30
cdr3_aa: CAWSAGPVEAFF

v_call: TRBV30
cdr3_aa: CAWAGRVAQPQHF

v_call: TRBV6-2/TRBV6-3
cdr3_aa: CASSRGVTGELFF

v_call: TRBV7-6
cdr3_aa: CASSRDSWSSYNEQFF

v_call: TRBV13
cdr3_aa: CASTPQGSSGEQYF

v_call: TRBV10-2
cdr3_aa: CASSPGESYGYTF

v_call: TRBV10-2
cdr3_aa: CASSGTSGSIGEQYF

v_call: TRBV7-9
cdr3_aa: CASSPVTGPNTDTQYF

v_call: TRBV7-9
cdr3_aa: CASSSTDRGNSPLHF

v_call: TRBV20-1
cdr3_aa: CSARIIEGGTNTEAFF

v_call: TRBV20-1
cdr3_aa: CSARADMGNQPQHF

v_call: TRBV28
cdr3_aa: CASSFFGLAGGTEAFF

v_call: TRBV6-9
cdr3_aa: CASSWTWEGAREQFF

v_call: TRBV6-1
cdr3_aa: CASSKGHLGDYTF

v_call: TRBV15
cdr3_aa: CATSRDKGPAEAFF

v_call: TRBV6-1
cdr3_aa: CASSEDRGLGYTF

v_call: TRBV20-1
cdr3_aa: CSARTRTSGAPIEFF

v_call: TRBV7-6
cdr3_aa: CASSLTANSPLHF

v_call: TRBV27
cdr3_aa: CASSLSLAVGETQYF

v_call: TRBV27
cdr3_aa: CASSPGTGGAEAQYF

v_call: TRBV18
cdr3_aa: CASSPEGQIRYGYTF

v_call: TRBV6-2/TRBV6-3
cdr3_aa: CASSTSRGAGEYF

v_call: TRBV11-2
cdr3_aa: CASSLLDFSYNEQFF

v_call: TRBV27
cdr3_aa: CASSRGQWSTDTQYF

v_call: TRBV5-1
cdr3_aa: CASSLEGLASSSEQYF

v_call: TRBV19
cdr3_aa: CASTTGGANGYTF

v_call: TRBV6-1
cdr3_aa: CASSLQGAGDYGYTF

v_call: TRBV13
cdr3_aa: CASSLGRGQPYEQYF

v_call: TRBV30
cdr3_aa: CAWSGLAGATDTQYF

v_call: TRBV6-1
cdr3_aa: CASSYSGKGEAFF

v_call: TRBV7-8
cdr3_aa: CASSLVAGWGNTEAFF

v_call: TRBV4-1
cdr3_aa: CASSHQPSGRIGELFF

v_call: TRBV24-1
cdr3_aa: CATSDTTANEQYF

v_call: TRBV7-2
cdr3_aa: CASSLEVAGGKTQYF

v_call: TRBV14
cdr3_aa: CASSPVDGPSYNEQFF

v_call: TRBV3-1
cdr3_aa: CASSHGSQETQYF

v_call: TRBV7-2
cdr3_aa: CASSLSQAADTQYF

v_call: TRBV5-6
cdr3_aa: CASSFRGTGGETRYF